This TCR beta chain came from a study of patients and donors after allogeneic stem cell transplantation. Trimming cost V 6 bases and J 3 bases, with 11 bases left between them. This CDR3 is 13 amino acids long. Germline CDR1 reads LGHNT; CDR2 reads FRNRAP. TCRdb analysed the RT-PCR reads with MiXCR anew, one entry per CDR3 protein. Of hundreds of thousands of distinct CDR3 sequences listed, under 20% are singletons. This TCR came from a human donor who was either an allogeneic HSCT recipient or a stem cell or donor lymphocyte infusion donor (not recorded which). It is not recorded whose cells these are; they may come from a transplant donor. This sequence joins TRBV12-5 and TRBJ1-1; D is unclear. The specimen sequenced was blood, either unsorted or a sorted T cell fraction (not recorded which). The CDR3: CASGPRRDTEAFF. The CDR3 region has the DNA TGTGCTAGTGGCCCTCGGAGGGACACTGAAGCTTTCTTT.